The 10 T cell receptor beta chains below come from one sample, sequenced in a study of blood T cells in healthy people across ages. A sample-barcoded 5' primer and a J-beta primer mix were used in a second PCR of roughly 6 to 11 cycles. TCRdb re-analysed the 5' RACE reads in MiXCR, keeping a single row per CDR3 protein. The sample includes roughly 1,700,000 distinct CDR3 sequences, 28% seen only once; the top ten take around 7.7%. Sequencing used blood. All receptors derive from a young woman in good health.

This clonotype showed up many times. V gene TRBV12-3 or TRBV12-4 combines with J gene TRBJ2-7; D gene ambiguous. V was shortened by 6 bases and J by 5 bases, with 8 bases between the two germline ends. This CDR3 is built from 11 residues. The CDR3 sequence is CASRNLDEQYF. The DNA for the CDR3 is TGTGCCAGCAGGAACTTGGACGAGCAGTACTTC.

This clonotype occurred a few times. CDR3 coding DNA: TGCGCCAGCAGCCTCCACAGGGGTGAGGACGAGCAGTACTTC. Translated: CASSLHRGEDEQYF. The chain uses TRBV5-1 and TRBJ2-7; 7 bases are shared with TRBD1. This CDR3 is built from 14 residues. V was pared by 4 bases and J by 5 bases, with 9 bases of the junction left unmatched. Germline V gives CDR1 SGHRS, CDR2 YFSETQ.

This clonotype appeared a few times. J is TRBJ1-2 and V is TRBV7-9, with a weak D call TRBD1 (5 bases). This CDR3 is built from 15 residues. The ends were cut back, 5 bases at V and 3 bases at J, with 16 bases in the middle. The germline V gene encodes CDR1 SEHNR and CDR2 FQNEAQ (reference sequence). In nucleotides, the CDR3 is TGTGCCAGCAGCCCGGGGACCGAAGCTTACTATGGCTACACCTTC. This codes for CASSPGTEAYYGYTF.

At least ten counts were recorded for this clonotype. The chain uses TRBV6-2 or TRBV6-3 and TRBJ1-5; no clear D gene. This CDR3 comprises 15 residues. Germline CDR1 reads MNHEY; CDR2 reads SVGEGT. V lost 7 bases to trimming and J lost 2 bases, with 15 bases between them. The CDR3 sequence is CASTGTWAGNQPQHF. Written as DNA, the CDR3 is TGTGCCAGCACGGGAACGTGGGCGGGCAATCAGCCCCAGCATTTT.

This clonotype was seen at least ten times. The chain combines TRBV12-3 or TRBV12-4 with TRBJ2-3; D remains unclear. The CDR3 runs 14 residues. V was shortened by 6 bases and J by 0 bases, with 10 bases between the two germline ends. The CDR3 DNA follows: TGTGCCAGCAGCTTCACGGCCAGCACAGATACGCAGTATTTT. Its translation is CASSFTASTDTQYF.

The genes are TRBV6-5 and TRBJ2-7; D is perhaps TRBD1 (5 bases). V gave up 6 bases and J gave up 1 base, with 10 bases separating them. The germline V gene has CDR1 MNHEY and CDR2 SVGAGI. The CDR3 has 13 amino acids. As DNA, the CDR3 is TGTGCCAGCAGAAACGACAGATCCTACGAGCAGTACTTC. Translating it yields CASRNDRSYEQYF.

As for this clonotype: Germline is not matched at one junction end, which may reflect a read error. The CDR3 sequence is CASGQGTSGEETQYF. In DNA form, the CDR3 reads TGCGCCAGCGGCCAAGGGACTAGCGGTGAAGAGACCCAGTACTTC. The chain uses TRBV4-1 and TRBJ2-5, with 11 bases aligning to TRBD2. The CDR3 consists of 15 residues. CDR1 and CDR2 from the germline V gene are MGHRA and YSYEKL.

V is TRBV5-1 and J is TRBJ2-1, with TRBD2 matching over 9 bases. The V segment lost 0 bases and the J segment 6 bases; nucleotides outside the gene matches: 4. CDR3 size: 15 residues. CDR1 is SGHRS and CDR2 is YFSETQ in the germline V gene. CDR3 sequence: CASSLDQAGGNEQFF. The CDR3, as DNA: TGCGCCAGCAGCTTGGATCAAGCGGGAGGCAATGAGCAGTTCTTC. The whole variable domain, remainder taken from reference TRBV5-1 and TRBJ2-1, is KAGVTQTPRYLIKTRGQQVTLSCSPISGHRSVSWYQQTPGQGLQFLFEYFSETQRNKGNFPGRFSGRQFSNSRSEMNVSTLELGDSALYLCASSLDQAGGNEQFFGPGTRLTVL.

A word on this clonotype: One end of the junction varies from germline; a read error may be responsible. This chain joins TRBV18 and TRBJ2-7; a weak D match, TRBD1 (6 bases). Judging by the DNA end, TRBJ2-5 fits better; the J call may be wrong. The germline V gene has CDR1 KGHSH and CDR2 LQKENI. CDR3 length equals 15 residues. The CDR3 DNA reads TGTGCCGGCTCACCGGGGCAGGGGAGTTCGGAGACCCAGTACTTC. The encoded protein is CAGSPGQGSSETQYF.

As regards this clonotype: This may arise from a read error, as a much more abundant clone is one base away. CDR3 coding DNA: TGTGCCATCAGTGGATCGTTGGGGCAGGGTAAGGGCGAGCAGTACTTC. Translating it yields CAISGSLGQGKGEQYF. The V and J genes are TRBV10-3 and TRBJ2-7; a weak D match, TRBD1 (5 bases). Trimming took 4 bases from V and 6 from J, leaving 22 bases between them. CDR1 and CDR2 (germline): ENHRY, SYGVKD. CDR3 size: 16 residues.